The clone carrying this TCR beta chain was seen only once. Its antigen is still unknown. PCR was run on genomic DNA. Amplification of the beta chain CDR3 used 30 forward and 13 reverse multiplex primers. MiXCR, run by TCRdb on the multiplex PCR reads, gives a single entry per CDR3 protein. The sample lists about 250,000 distinct CDR3 sequences, around 47% occurring once. Losses at the gene ends were 0 bases for V and 11 bases for J; bases not matched to a gene: 9. The CDR3 runs to 13 residues. Germline loops: CDR1 GTSNPN, CDR2 SVGIG (reference sequence). This specimen comes from a study of type 1 and type 2 diabetes patients. Study context: Across the study, around 20 million paired-end reads were produced.

Broader study findings: Highly-expanded CD4+ clones were few in type 2 diabetes, median one, 3.9% of reads. Both CD4+ and CD8+ type 2 diabetes repertoires showed significantly higher diversity than type 1.

Donors had no other autoimmune disease or infection in four weeks. The TCR was taken from a man between 18 and 29 years old with type 2 diabetes. The sample was peripheral blood mononuclear cells (PBMCs). V is TRBV30 and J is TRBJ2-5; 7 nucleotides agree with TRBD1. The CDR3 DNA reads as TGTGCCTGGAGTGTTGGGACAGTGGGAGAGCAGTACTTC. This encodes CAWSVGTVGEQYF.